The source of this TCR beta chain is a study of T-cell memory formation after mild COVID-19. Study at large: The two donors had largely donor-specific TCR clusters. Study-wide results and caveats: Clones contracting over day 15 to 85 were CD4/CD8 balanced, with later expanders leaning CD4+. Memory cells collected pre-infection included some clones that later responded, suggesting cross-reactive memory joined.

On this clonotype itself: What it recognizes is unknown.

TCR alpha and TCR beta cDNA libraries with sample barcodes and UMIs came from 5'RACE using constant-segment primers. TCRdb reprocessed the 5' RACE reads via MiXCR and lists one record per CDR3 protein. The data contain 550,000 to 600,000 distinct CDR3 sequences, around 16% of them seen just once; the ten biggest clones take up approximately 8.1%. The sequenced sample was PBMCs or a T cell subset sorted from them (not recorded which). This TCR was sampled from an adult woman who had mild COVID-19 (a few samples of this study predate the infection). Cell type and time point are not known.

The CDR3 loop is CATSRDLRQTSYNEQFF. The CDR3 DNA reads as TGTGCCACCAGCAGAGATCTCCGACAGACCTCCTACAATGAGCAGTTCTTC. The chain is built from TRBV15 and TRBJ2-1; tentative D call: TRBD1 (5 bases). The CDR3 extends over 17 amino acids. The germline V gene encodes CDR1 LNHNV and CDR2 YYDKDF (reference sequence). V lost 0 bases and J 0 bases, leaving 12 bases between the germline ends.